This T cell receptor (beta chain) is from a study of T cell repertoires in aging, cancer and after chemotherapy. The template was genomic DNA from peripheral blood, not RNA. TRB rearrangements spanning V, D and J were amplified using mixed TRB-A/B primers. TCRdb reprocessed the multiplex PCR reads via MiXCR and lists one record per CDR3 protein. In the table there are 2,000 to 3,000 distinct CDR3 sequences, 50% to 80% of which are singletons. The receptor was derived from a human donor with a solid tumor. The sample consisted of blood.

DNA of the CDR3: TGCAGCGGGGATAGCGGGAGTGGTGAGCAGTTCTTC. Its protein is CSGDSGSGEQFF. The J gene is TRBJ2-1, the V gene TRBV29-1; TRBD2 agrees at 9 bases. The length of the CDR3 is 12 residues. In germline, CDR1 is SQVTM, CDR2 ANQGSEA. Trimming removed 7 bases from V and 9 bases from J; junction bases left unmatched: 7.